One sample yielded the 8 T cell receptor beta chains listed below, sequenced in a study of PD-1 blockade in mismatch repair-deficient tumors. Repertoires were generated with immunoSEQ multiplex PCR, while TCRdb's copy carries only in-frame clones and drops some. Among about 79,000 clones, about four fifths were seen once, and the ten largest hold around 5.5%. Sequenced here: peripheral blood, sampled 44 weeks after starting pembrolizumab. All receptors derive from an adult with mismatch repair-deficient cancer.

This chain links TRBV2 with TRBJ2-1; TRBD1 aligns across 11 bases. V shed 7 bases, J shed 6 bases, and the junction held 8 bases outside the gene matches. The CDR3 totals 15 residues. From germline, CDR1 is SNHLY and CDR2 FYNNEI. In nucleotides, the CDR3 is TGTGCCAGCACCTGGGATGGGACAGGGGGCAATGAGCAGTTCTTC. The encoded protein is CASTWDGTGGNEQFF.

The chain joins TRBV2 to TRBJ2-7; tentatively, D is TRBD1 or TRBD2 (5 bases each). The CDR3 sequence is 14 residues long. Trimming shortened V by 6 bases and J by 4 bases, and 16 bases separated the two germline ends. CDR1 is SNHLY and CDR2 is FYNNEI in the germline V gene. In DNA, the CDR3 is TGTGCCAGCAGCGATCGGGGCCCGGGTTACGAGCAGTACTTC. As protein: CASSDRGPGYEQYF. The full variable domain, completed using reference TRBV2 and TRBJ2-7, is EPEVTQTPSHQVTQMGQEVILRCVPISNHLYFYWYRQILGQKVEFLVSFYNNEISEKSEIFDDQFSVERPDGSNFTLKIRSTKLEDSAMYFCASSDRGPGYEQYFGPGTRLTVT.

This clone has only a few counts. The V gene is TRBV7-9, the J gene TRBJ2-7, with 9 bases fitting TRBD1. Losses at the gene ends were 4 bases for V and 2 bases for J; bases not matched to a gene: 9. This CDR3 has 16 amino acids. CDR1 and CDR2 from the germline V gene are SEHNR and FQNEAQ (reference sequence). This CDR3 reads CASSSTRTGETYEQYF. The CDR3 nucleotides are TGTGCCAGCAGCTCTACCCGGACAGGGGAAACCTACGAGCAGTACTTC.

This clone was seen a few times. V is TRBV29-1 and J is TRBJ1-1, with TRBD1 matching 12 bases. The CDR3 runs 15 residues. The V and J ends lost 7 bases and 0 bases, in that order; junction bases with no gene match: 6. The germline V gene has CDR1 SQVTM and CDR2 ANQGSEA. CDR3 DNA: TGCAGCGCGCCCGGGACAGGGGGCATGAACACTGAAGCTTTCTTT. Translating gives CSAPGTGGMNTEAFF.

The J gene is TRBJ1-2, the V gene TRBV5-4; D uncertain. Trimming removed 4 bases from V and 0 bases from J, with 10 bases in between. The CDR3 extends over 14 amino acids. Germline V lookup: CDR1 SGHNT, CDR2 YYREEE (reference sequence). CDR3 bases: TGTGCCAGCAGCCAGCTCTCCGCTAACTATGGCTACACCTTC. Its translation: CASSQLSANYGYTF.

DNA for the CDR3: TGTGCCAGTCACAAAGGGGGGAAGGCCTACGAGCAGTACTTC. Protein: CASHKGGKAYEQYF. This rearrangement joins TRBV28 to TRBJ2-7; either TRBD1 or TRBD2 may fit D (6 bases each). The CDR3 consists of 14 residues. Trimming shortened V by 9 bases and J by 2 bases, and 17 bases separated the two germline ends. Germline V CDR1 and CDR2: MDHEN, SYDVKM.

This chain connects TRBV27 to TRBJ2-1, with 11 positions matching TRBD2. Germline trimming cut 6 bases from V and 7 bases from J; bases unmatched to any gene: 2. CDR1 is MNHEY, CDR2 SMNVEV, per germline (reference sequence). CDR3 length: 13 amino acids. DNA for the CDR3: TGTGCCAGCAGCCCTAGCGGGAGGAATGAGCAGTTCTTC. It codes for CASSPSGRNEQFF.

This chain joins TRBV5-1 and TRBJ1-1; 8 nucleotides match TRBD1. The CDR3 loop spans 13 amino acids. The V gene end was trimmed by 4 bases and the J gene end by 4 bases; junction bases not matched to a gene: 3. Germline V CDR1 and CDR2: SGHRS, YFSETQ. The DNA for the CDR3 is TGCGCCAGCAGCCAGGACAGGGCCACTGAAGCTTTCTTT. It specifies CASSQDRATEAFF.